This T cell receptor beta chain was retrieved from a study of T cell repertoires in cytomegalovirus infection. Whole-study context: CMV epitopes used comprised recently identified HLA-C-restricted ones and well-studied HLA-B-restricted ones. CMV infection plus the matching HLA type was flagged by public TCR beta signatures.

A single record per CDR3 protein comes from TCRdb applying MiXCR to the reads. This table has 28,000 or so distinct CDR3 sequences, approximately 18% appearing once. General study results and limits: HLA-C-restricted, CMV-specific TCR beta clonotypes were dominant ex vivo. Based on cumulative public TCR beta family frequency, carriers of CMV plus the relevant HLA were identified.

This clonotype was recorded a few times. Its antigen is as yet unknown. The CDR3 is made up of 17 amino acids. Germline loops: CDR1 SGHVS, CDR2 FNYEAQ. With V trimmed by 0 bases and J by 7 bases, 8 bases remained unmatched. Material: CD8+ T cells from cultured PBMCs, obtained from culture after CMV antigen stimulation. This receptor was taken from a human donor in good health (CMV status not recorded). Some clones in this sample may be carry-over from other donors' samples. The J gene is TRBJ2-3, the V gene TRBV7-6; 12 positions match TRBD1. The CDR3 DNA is TGTGCCAGCAGCTTAGCTAGTGGGGACAGGGGGCGAAATACGCAGTATTTT. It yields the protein CASSLASGDRGRNTQYF.